This TCR beta chain was recovered during a study of cytomegalovirus exposure and HLA in healthy donors. Background on the study: The Caucasian-associated ancestry cluster contained about four fifths of the approximately 400 genotyped donors. Study-wide points: Analyses of presence and absence presupposed an approximately uniform sequencing depth across donors. Immune exposure information available was restricted to CMV serostatus.

On this clone itself: Its cognate antigen is unknown.

The PCR was carried out with 60 Vbeta primers and 13 Jbeta primers. As originally analysed: Per a later analysis, the number of unique TCR beta chains was around 80 million, of which 9 million to 12 million were shared. Clones were read by immunoSEQ multiplex PCR, and TCRdb kept only the in-frame ones, dropping some. V, J and clone size derive from that table, while D and trimming were established from the DNA sequence. Of roughly 120,000 clones listed, nearly 80% are singletons. Trimming left V 7 bases short and J 2 bases short, with 17 bases between. CDR1 and CDR2 from the germline V gene are SQVTM and ANQGSEA. The CDR3 length is 14 residues.

This TCR was sampled from a woman under 40 in good health and CMV-seronegative. The rearrangement joins TRBV29-1 to TRBJ1-1; D possibly corresponds to TRBD1 (6 bases). Sequenced input: PBMCs. DNA of the CDR3: TGCAGCGCCGCAGGGGTAGATGGAAACACTGAAGCTTTCTTT. Translating it yields CSAAGVDGNTEAFF.